This T cell receptor beta chain was identified in a study of metastatic and nonmetastatic thyroid tumors. Findings and limits, study-wide: Reportedly, malignant thyroid tumors had significantly higher TCR beta diversity than benign nodules, in blood and tumor.

This clone is judged medium-sized. The antigen remains undetermined. Through MiXCR, TCRdb re-clonotyped the PCR reads. The sample carries some 17,000 clones, approximately 35% recorded once. Prior to thyroid surgery, none of the patients had received any treatment. Sequences were obtained from tumor tissue. The TCR was taken from a female donor with papillary thyroid cancer or a benign thyroid nodule (not recorded which). Some clones in this sample may be carry-over from other donors' samples.

CDR3 region: CASRGTNSPLHF. Written as DNA, the CDR3 is TGTGCCAGCAGGGGGACTAATTCACCCCTCCACTTT. The chain links TRBV6-2 or TRBV6-3 to TRBJ1-6; maybe TRBD1 (5 bases). The germline CDR1 and CDR2 sequences are MNHEY and SVGEGT. CDR3 length: 12 residues. Trimming pared 6 bases from V and 6 bases from J, leaving 6 bases between.